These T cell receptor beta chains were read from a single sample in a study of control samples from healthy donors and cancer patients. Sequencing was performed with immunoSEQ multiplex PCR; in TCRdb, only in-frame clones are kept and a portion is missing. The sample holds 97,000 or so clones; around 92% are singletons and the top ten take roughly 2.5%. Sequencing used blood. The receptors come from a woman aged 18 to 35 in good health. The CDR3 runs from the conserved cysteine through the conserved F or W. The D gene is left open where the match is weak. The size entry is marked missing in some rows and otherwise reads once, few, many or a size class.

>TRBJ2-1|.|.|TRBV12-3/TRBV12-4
CASSLVRVDEQFF
TGTGCCAGCAGTTTAGTTAGGGTCGATGAGCAGTTCTTC
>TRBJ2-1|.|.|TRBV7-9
CASRYDANPSKDEQFF
TGTGCCAGCAGATATGACGCGAACCCCTCTAAGGATGAGCAGTTCTTC
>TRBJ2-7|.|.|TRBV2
CASSEIQGGLGEQYF
TGTGCCAGCAGTGAAATCCAGGGGGGATTAGGGGAGCAGTACTTC
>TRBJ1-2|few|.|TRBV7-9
CASSSSSQVHGYTF
TGTGCCAGCAGCTCTTCATCGCAGGTCCATGGCTACACCTTC
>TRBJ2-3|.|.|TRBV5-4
CASSFRGGPPDTQYF
TGTGCCAGCAGCTTCAGAGGAGGGCCCCCAGATACGCAGTATTTT
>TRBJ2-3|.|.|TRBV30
CACGQGFADTQYF
TGTGCCTGCGGGCAGGGCTTTGCAGATACGCAGTATTTT
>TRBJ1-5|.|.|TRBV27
CASSLREGDQPQHF
TGTGCCAGCAGTTTGAGGGAGGGGGACCAGCCCCAGCATTTT
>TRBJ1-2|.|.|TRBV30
CAWTGTENYGYTF
TGTGCCTGGACCGGAACAGAGAACTATGGCTACACCTTC
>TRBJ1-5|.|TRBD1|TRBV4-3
CASSQELGTGGVTQHF
TGCGCCAGCAGCCAAGAGTTAGGGACAGGGGGTGTGACCCAGCATTTT
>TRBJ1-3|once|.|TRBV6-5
CASSYQDSPGNTIYF
TGTGCCAGCAGTTACCAGGACAGTCCTGGAAACACCATATATTTT
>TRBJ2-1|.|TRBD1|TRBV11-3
CASSSRTGVVGFF
TGTGCCAGCAGCTCGAGGACAGGCGTCGTGGGGTTCTTC